The clone carrying this TCR beta chain showed up just a few times. Its antigen is undetermined. This sample was taken from a study of beta chain features in type 1 diabetes. The whole isolated RNA underwent reverse transcription, so sequencing captured expressed TCRB transcripts. Profiling relied on immunoSEQ multiplex PCR, and the TCRdb table lists in-frame clones only, not all of them. The sample consists of some 280,000 clones, roughly an eighth of them appearing once. Germline-derived CDR1 and CDR2 are MNHNS and SASEGT. The CDR3 totals 14 residues. Trimming removed 7 bases from V and 6 bases from J; junction bases left unmatched: 11. Each sorted fraction was over 98% pure. The study's findings and limits: Shorter TCRB CDR3s, moderately but significantly so, were found in Type 1 diabetes patients in all four CD4+ subsets. Across patients, naive, central memory and Treg TCRB repertoires exhibited apparently greater similarity than was observed across healthy donors.

The sequencing input was naive CD4+ T cells from blood. This TCR was recovered from a man aged 25 to 40 with type 1 diabetes. The rearrangement uses TRBV6-1 and TRBJ2-7; 8 bases map to TRBD1. The CDR3 region is CASINDRGLVEQYF. The DNA of the CDR3 is TGTGCCAGCATTAATGACAGGGGTTTGGTCGAGCAGTACTTC.